This TCR beta chain was recovered during a study of blood T cell repertoires in COVID-19 (dated by TCRdb to about 2020). Broadly, across the study: Samples from collaborators originated in the United States, Italy and Spain and spanned both the acute and convalescent phases of COVID-19. The samples were drawn from the first 160 participants of the ongoing ImmuneRACE study and from 1,254 subjects provided by 6 global collaborators. The material from the prospective study consisted of cDNA or gDNA derived from T cells, B-cell-depleted T cells, or PBMCs. Where available, HLA class I and class II types were obtained from metadata supplied by the sample provider rather than from assay-based typing. Subjects who had been exposed to COVID-19, were actively infected with it, or had recovered from it provided the deeply sampled blood TCRbeta repertoires that made up the dataset. The sample metadata nearly always contained a de-identified subject ID, COVID-19 status, age in years and sex. The repertoires were released in a freely available public database intended as a resource for research on the immune response to SARS-CoV-2.

Remarks on this clone: The clone's antigen remains unknown. No base-level quality is on record; no much larger clone is a single base apart.

The CDR3, cysteine through phenylalanine, is 15 amino acids long. CDR3 DNA is the only sequence kept; it has 45 bases, read in frame from the first base. Sequences SGHRS (CDR1) and YFSETQ (CDR2) are obtained from the germline V gene. The V end gives up 4 bases and the J end 7 bases, leaving 13 bases in the junction not matched to a gene. TCRbeta CDR3 regions were amplified from genomic DNA using the immunoSEQ Assay, a bias-controlled multiplex PCR. The source study handled its data this way. The number of nucleated cells in each sample was estimated by amplification of reference gene primers within the assay. To quantify the absolute abundance of each unique TCRbeta CDR3 rearrangement, sequence reads were collapsed and filtered. For each sample, productive Simpson clonality was calculated by taking the square root of Simpson's diversity index across productive rearrangements. The source is immuneACCESS, and TCRdb retained only in-frame sequences with V and J called. Part of the clones is not carried over; for the studies checked, unresolved V genes explain less than half of this, and the remainder is unexplained. V, J and clone size reflect that table, while D and trimming were determined from the DNA. The sample records hundreds of thousands of clones, about 90% of which are singletons. 2.3% of the sample comes from the top ten.

One collaborating source in Seattle enrolled patients during active infection and followed them longitudinally through the course of disease. Whole blood was collected in K2EDTA tubes by collaborating institutions according to the institutions' own protocols. For TCRbeta analysis, collaborators shipped samples as frozen whole blood, isolated PBMCs, or DNA extracted from either of those sample types. General study outcomes and caveats: The amount of clinical and demographic metadata varied by source and participant and was provided uncurated.

Source material: peripheral blood. The V gene is TRBV5-1 and the J gene is TRBJ2-7, with TRBD1 identical over 8 junction bases. The sequence was obtained from a woman aged 60 to 75 with COVID-19, enrolled during active disease. The CDR3: CASSPAGQVIGEQYF. The nucleotides are TGCGCCAGCAGCCCGGCGGGACAGGTTATAGGGGAGCAGTACTTC.